This T cell receptor beta chain emerged from a study of shared clonotypes between healthy human individuals. General study findings and limits: The sampled material consisted only of blood, and tissue repertoires are likely to differ.

For this clone: What it binds is not known.

Trimming removed 3 bases from V and 4 bases from J, with 13 bases in between. This CDR3 has 16 amino acids. Per germline, CDR1 MDHEN and CDR2 SYDVKM. Clones were sequenced by immunoSEQ multiplex PCR, and TCRdb holds only the in-frame ones, with some missing. The sample yields 400,000 to 600,000 clones, about 80% seen once. The specimen was PBMCs. This chain connects TRBV28 to TRBJ2-6; D not resolved. This receptor was identified in a woman in her 40s in good health. Some clones in this sample may be carry-over from other donors' samples. The CDR3 here is CASSLADLAGANVLTF. Here the CDR3 DNA reads TGTGCCAGCAGTTTGGCCGATTTAGCCGGGGCCAACGTCCTGACTTTC.